A selection of T cell receptor beta chains follows, all from one sample in a study of response to subunit inactivated influenza vaccine. TCRdb analysed the RT-PCR reads with MiXCR anew, one entry per CDR3 protein. The table records hundreds of thousands of distinct CDR3 sequences, about 12% of them present only once. This material consisted of PBMCs from blood, taken on the day of vaccination. The receptors shown here come from a man aged 50-60 years who received an inactivated influenza vaccine. CDR3s include the opening cysteine and the closing phenylalanine or tryptophan. D genes are given only for firm matches. Only some rows state a clone size, as once, few, many or a class for expanded clones.

d_call	v_call	j_call	clone_size	cdr3_nt	cdr3_aa
TRBD1	TRBV20-1	TRBJ1-3	.	TGCAGTGCTAGAGATCCGGCAGGGGGTAGTGGAAACACCATATATTTT	CSARDPAGGSGNTIYF
TRBD2	TRBV3-1	TRBJ2-7	few	TGTGCCAGCAGCCAAGAGACACTAGCGCGGATGGGTGAGCAGTACTTC	CASSQETLARMGEQYF
TRBD1	TRBV11-2	TRBJ2-7	few	TGTGCCAGCAGCTTGGATTGGACAGGGGGCAACGAGCAGTACTTC	CASSLDWTGGNEQYF
.	TRBV10-3	TRBJ2-2	.	TGTGCCATCATGACAGAAATAAACACCGGGGAGCTGTTTTTT	CAIMTEINTGELFF
TRBD1	TRBV20-1	TRBJ2-2	few	TGCAGTGCCTCCAAAGCAGGGGGCGATGACCTGTTTTTT	CSASKAGGDDLFF
TRBD2	TRBV6-5	TRBJ2-1	many	TGTGCCAGCAATTTAGCGGGAGCGGATGAGCAGTTCTTC	CASNLAGADEQFF
.	TRBV11-2	TRBJ2-2	.	TGTGTCAGCAGCTTAGTAGTCAGGGTGAGGACCGGGGAGCTGTTTTTT	CVSSLVVRVRTGELFF
.	TRBV20-1	TRBJ2-1	.	TGCAGTGCTAGTCCCTTGGGCTCCTACAATGAGCAGTTCTTC	CSASPLGSYNEQFF
.	TRBV4-2	TRBJ2-1	.	TGTGCCAGCAGAGCTCGAGGTCAGGGGCGCTACAATGAGCAGTTCTTC	CASRARGQGRYNEQFF
TRBD2	TRBV14	TRBJ2-1	few	TGTGCCAGCAGCCAAGTAGGGACTAGGGAGGGAGATGAGCAGTTCTTC	CASSQVGTREGDEQFF
.	TRBV10-3	TRBJ2-3	.	TGTGCCATCAGTGAGTCGGTGACAGATACGCAGTATTTT	CAISESVTDTQYF
.	TRBV12-3/TRBV12-4	TRBJ1-2	few	TGTGCCAGTCGGGACGTGGGCGGGGGCTACACCTTC	CASRDVGGGYTF
.	TRBV12-3/TRBV12-4	TRBJ2-2	.	TGTGCCAGCAGTCTATCGGACAGGAACACCGGGGAGCTGTTTTTT	CASSLSDRNTGELFF
.	TRBV18	TRBJ2-2	.	TGTGCCAGCTCAAAGACCCCCTCTTTGGACACCGGGGAGCTGTTTTTT	CASSKTPSLDTGELFF
.	TRBV30	TRBJ1-5	few	TGTGCCTGGAGCTTTGGGTACAATCAGCCCCAGCATTTT	CAWSFGYNQPQHF
.	TRBV20-1	TRBJ2-7	.	TGCAGTGCTATGGGGGGTCGGGGTAGCTTGGCCTACGAGCAGTACTTC	CSAMGGRGSLAYEQYF
.	TRBV4-2	TRBJ1-5	.	TGTGCCAGCAGGACCCCAGCAGATCAGCCCCAGCATTTT	CASRTPADQPQHF
TRBD1	TRBV3-1	TRBJ2-2	.	TGTGCCAGCTGCCAGGAGTTGACAGGGGCCTCCACCGGGGAGCTGTTTTTT	CASCQELTGASTGELFF
.	TRBV6-2/TRBV6-3	TRBJ2-1	few	TGTGCCAGCAGGCCTAACAGGGTGGCCGGTGAGCAGTTCTTC	CASRPNRVAGEQFF
.	TRBV28	TRBJ2-7	.	TGTGCCAGCAGTTTATTCTTTCAGGATTTCGAGCAGTACTTC	CASSLFFQDFEQYF
TRBD1	TRBV10-3	TRBJ2-7	few	TGTGCCATCTCCGGGACAGGGTACGAGCAGTACTTC	CAISGTGYEQYF
.	TRBV7-2	TRBJ2-3	.	TGTGCCAGCAGCTTAGAGTTTTGGGGGAGGACAGATACGCAGTATTTT	CASSLEFWGRTDTQYF
TRBD1	TRBV30	TRBJ1-1	few	TGTGCCTGGACCAGGGACAGACCCCATGAAGCTTTCTTT	CAWTRDRPHEAFF
TRBD1	TRBV27	TRBJ2-1	few	TGTGCCAGCAGTGAAACAGGGGGTGAATACAATGAGCAGTTCTTC	CASSETGGEYNEQFF
.	TRBV7-9	TRBJ2-7	.	TGTGCCAGCAGCGGCAGCAGGGGTGGAGAGCAGTACTTC	CASSGSRGGEQYF
TRBD1	TRBV7-2	TRBJ1-1	.	TGTGCCAGCAGGGAATGGGACAGCGGTAACACTGAAGCTTTCTTT	CASREWDSGNTEAFF
TRBD2	TRBV6-5	TRBJ2-5	many	TGTGCCAGCAGCTCTTCTAAACTGTTGGGACTAGTGTTTCCCTTGGAAGAGACCCAGTACTTC	CASSSSKLLGLVFPLEETQYF
.	TRBV4-1	TRBJ2-7	many	TGCGCCAGCAGCCAACACAGGAGAAACGAGGCCTACGAGCAGTACTTC	CASSQHRRNEAYEQYF
.	TRBV25-1	TRBJ2-1	few	TGTGCCAGTACCAGGCGGGGACCTTTTATGGATGAGCAGTTCTTC	CASTRRGPFMDEQFF
.	TRBV5-6	TRBJ2-7	many	TGTGCCAGCAGCTTGCGGACAGCTCTTAACTCCTACGAGCAGTACTTC	CASSLRTALNSYEQYF
.	TRBV6-2/TRBV6-3	TRBJ1-2	few	TGTGCCAGCAGTCTCCGGGCGGACCCCGCCTATGGCTACACCTTC	CASSLRADPAYGYTF
.	TRBV27	TRBJ2-7	few	TGTGCCAGCAGTTTAAGGGGGGGACCCTACGAGCAGTACTTC	CASSLRGGPYEQYF